This passage covers 6 T cell receptor beta chains from one sample sequenced in a study of T-cell memory formation after mild COVID-19. Each CDR3 protein is one row after TCRdb ran MiXCR on the 5' RACE reads. Altogether about 130,000 distinct CDR3 sequences are present, roughly a quarter being singletons, with the ten largest covering approximately 25%. Sequenced material: PBMCs or a T cell subset sorted from them (not recorded which). Receptors were obtained from an adult woman who had mild COVID-19 (a few samples of this study predate the infection). Cell type and time point are not known.

J is TRBJ2-7 and V is TRBV7-9, with D uncertain. Germline CDR1 is SEHNR and CDR2 is FQNEAQ (reference sequence). The CDR3 covers 12 residues. V lost 2 bases and J lost 6, with 8 bases in between. CDR3 residues: CASSLNPLEQYF. The CDR3 region has the DNA TGTGCCAGCAGCTTAAATCCGCTCGAGCAGTACTTC.

The V and J genes are TRBV7-9 and TRBJ2-7, with 10 bases fitting TRBD1. J gave up 0 bases and V 5 bases, and 10 bases lay outside the gene matches. The CDR3 runs 17 residues. CDR1 is SEHNR and CDR2 is FQNEAQ in the germline V gene (reference sequence). CDR3 region: CASSLAPGQGYSYEQYF. Here the CDR3 DNA reads TGTGCCAGCAGCCTCGCTCCGGGACAGGGGTACTCCTACGAGCAGTACTTC.

Only a few counts were recorded for this clonotype. This chain joins TRBV7-9 and TRBJ2-5; TRBD2 agrees at 7 bases. Germline CDR1 reads SEHNR; CDR2 reads FQNEAQ (reference sequence). Trimming removed 1 base from V and 1 base from J; junction bases left unmatched: 9. The length of the CDR3 is 17 residues. The CDR3 spells CASSLGTRYRAQETQYF. CDR3 nucleotide sequence: TGTGCCAGCAGCTTAGGGACTAGATACCGGGCCCAAGAGACCCAGTACTTC. Combining the CDR3 with reference TRBV7-9 and TRBJ2-5 gives the whole variable domain DTGVSQNPRHKITKRGQNVTFRCDPISEHNRLYWYRQTLGQGPEFLTYFQNEAQLEKSRLLSDRFSAERPKGSFSTLEIQRTEQGDSAMYLCASSLGTRYRAQETQYFGPGTRLLVL.

This clonotype was observed a few times. V gene TRBV9 combines with J gene TRBJ2-1, with D uncertain. CDR1 and CDR2 (germline): SGDLS, YYNGEE. The CDR3 is made up of 12 amino acids. Trimming removed 3 bases from V and 7 bases from J, with 8 bases in between. In nucleotides, the CDR3 is TGTGCCAGCAGCGGATCATCTAATGAGCAGTTCTTC. This translates into CASSGSSNEQFF.

J is TRBJ2-7 and V is TRBV30, with 9 bases aligning to TRBD1. This CDR3 region has 14 residues. V lost 0 bases to trimming and J lost 3 bases; unmatched junction nucleotides: 3. The germline gives CDR1 GTSNPN, CDR2 SVGIG (reference sequence). CDR3 in amino acids: CAWSVGTGIYEQYF. DNA of the CDR3: TGTGCCTGGAGTGTGGGGACAGGGATCTACGAGCAGTACTTC.

Of note for this clonotype: The CDR3 ends on some other residue instead of the conserved phenylalanine or tryptophan, so this is likely a read error. V gene TRBV4-2 combines with J gene TRBJ2-5, with 11 positions matching TRBD1. V trimming: 5 bases; J trimming: 5 bases; junction bases outside the gene matches: 4. The CDR3 extends over 14 amino acids. Germline-derived CDR1 and CDR2 are LGHNA and YNFKEQ. The CDR3: CASSADRGPETQYI. In DNA, the CDR3 is TGTGCCAGCAGCGCGGACAGGGGGCCGGAGACCCAGTACATC.